A single sample gave rise to the 22 T cell receptor beta chains below, sequenced in a study of radiotherapy plus CTLA-4 blockade in lung cancer. Data came from immunoSEQ multiplex PCR; TCRdb stores just in-frame clones and leaves some out. This sample has roughly 80,000 clones, with roughly 69% found just once. The sample in question was peripheral blood, obtained from a patient treated with radiotherapy plus ipilimumab. Receptors originate from a human donor with non-small cell lung cancer whose response to radiotherapy plus ipilimumab could not be evaluated.

The chain employs TRBV5-1 and TRBJ2-5, with a weak D call TRBD1 (6 bases). In germline, CDR1 is SGHRS, CDR2 YFSETQ. Trimming removed 4 bases at V and 0 bases at J, with 13 bases between. The CDR3 contains 15 residues. The CDR3 is CASSAEGGYQETQYF. The CDR3 coding sequence is TGCGCCAGCAGCGCAGAAGGGGGATACCAAGAGACCCAGTACTTC.

This chain links TRBV5-4 with TRBJ2-1; D perhaps matches TRBD2 (6 bases). CDR1 and CDR2 from the germline V gene are SGHNT and YYREEE (reference sequence). The V gene lost 3 bases and the J gene lost 4 bases, with 14 bases spanning the gap. This CDR3 is built from 15 residues. In DNA, the CDR3 is TGTGCCAGCAGCTCTTCCTCGGGAGCATACAATGAGCAGTTCTTC. Encoded protein: CASSSSSGAYNEQFF.

This clone was seen only a few times. The V call is TRBV29-1, the J call TRBJ1-1, with D possibly matching TRBD1 (6 bases). V was cut by 3 bases and J by 2 bases, with 10 bases left in between. The CDR3 consists of 13 residues. Germline CDR1 and CDR2: SQVTM and ANQGSEA. As DNA, the CDR3 is TGCAGCGTTGAGACAGGTTATAACACTGAAGCTTTCTTT. Protein product: CSVETGYNTEAFF.

The gene calls are TRBV7-2 and TRBJ1-6; no definite D call. Trimming cost V 5 bases and J 7 bases, with 18 bases left between them. Germline V lookup: CDR1 SGHTA, CDR2 FQGNSA. CDR3 length: 16 residues. DNA of the CDR3: TGTGCCAGCAGCCCCGGGGTCGGATTCAGGAATTCACCCCTCCACTTT. Amino acid sequence: CASSPGVGFRNSPLHF.

This clone occurred a few times. The chain combines TRBV4-2 with TRBJ1-4, with 8 nucleotides matching TRBD1. CDR3 length equals 15 residues. The germline V gene has CDR1 LGHNA and CDR2 YNFKEQ. The junction had 5 bases not matched to a gene; V was cut back by 1 base and J by 7 bases. The CDR3 region is CASSQATGESEKLFF. DNA for the CDR3: TGTGCCAGCAGCCAAGCGACAGGGGAATCTGAAAAACTGTTTTTT.

This clone was seen just once. The CDR3 is CASSSPGGAGANVLTF. CDR3 bases: TGTGCCAGCAGCTCTCCAGGGGGCGCTGGGGCCAACGTCCTGACTTTC. This chain uses TRBV7-9 with TRBJ2-6; 8 bases are shared with TRBD1. Germline trimming cut 4 bases from V and 2 bases from J; bases unmatched to any gene: 4. Germline loops: CDR1 SEHNR, CDR2 FQNEAQ (reference sequence). This CDR3 has 16 amino acids.

The chain recombines TRBV28 with TRBJ2-5; 10 bases match TRBD1. Germline V gene lookup returns CDR1 MDHEN and CDR2 SYDVKM. The CDR3 covers 15 residues. Trimming at V came to 10 bases and at J to 1 base, leaving 9 bases not matched to a gene. For the CDR3, the DNA is TGTGCCACCCAGACAGGGGGCGTCCCCCAAGAGACCCAGTACTTC. It is translated as CATQTGGVPQETQYF.

This chain joins TRBV6-6 and TRBJ2-1, with D perhaps matching TRBD2 (5 bases). Between the trimmed V and J ends, which lost 2 bases and 2 bases, there was a span of 10 bases. Germline assignment: CDR1 MNHNY and CDR2 SVGAGI (reference sequence). The CDR3 extends over 15 amino acids. The CDR3 protein is CASSYAPGTYNEQFF. DNA for the CDR3: TGTGCCAGCAGTTACGCCCCGGGGACCTACAATGAGCAGTTCTTC.

This chain connects TRBV25-1 to TRBJ1-2; D is possibly TRBD1 (5 bases). CDR3 length equals 15 residues. Germline assignment: CDR1 MGHDK and CDR2 SYGVNS. The V gene lost 3 bases and the J gene lost 3 bases, with 14 bases spanning the gap. CDR3 amino acids: CASSEARGGDYGYTF. DNA for the CDR3: TGTGCCAGCAGTGAGGCCCGGGGGGGAGACTATGGCTACACCTTC.

The chain uses TRBV29-1 and TRBJ1-3, with TRBD1 identical over 7 bases. Germline V CDR1 and CDR2: SQVTM, ANQGSEA. The CDR3 covers 13 residues. V shed 6 bases and J 4 bases; nucleotides not matched to a gene: 6. The CDR3: CSVPGGRGNTIYF. CDR3 bases: TGCAGCGTCCCAGGGGGTAGGGGAAACACCATATATTTT.

The CDR3, as DNA: TGTGCCAGCAGCTTAGGGGCGGGGTATACGCAGTATTTT. This encodes CASSLGAGYTQYF. The chain employs TRBV7-2 and TRBJ2-3, with D maybe TRBD2 (6 bases). CDR3 length: 13 amino acids. With 1 base removed from V and 7 bases from J, the gap between germline ends came to 9 bases. Germline V gives CDR1 SGHTA, CDR2 FQGNSA.

The chain couples TRBV27 to TRBJ1-5; D is unclear. V shed 4 bases and J shed 6 bases, with 13 bases lying between them. The length of the CDR3 is 14 residues. Germline-derived CDR1 and CDR2 are MNHEY and SMNVEV (reference sequence). CDR3 nucleotides: TGTGCCAGCAGTTCCTGGCGGGGTACTCAGCCCCAGCATTTT. This translates into CASSSWRGTQPQHF.

J is TRBJ1-1 and V is TRBV29-1, with D possibly matching TRBD1 (6 bases). The CDR3 runs to 14 residues. The V gene's germline CDR1 is SQVTM and CDR2 ANQGSEA. Trimming pared 6 bases from V and 1 base from J, leaving 15 bases between. CDR3 nucleotides: TGCAGCGTACTACCACAACAGGGGAACACTGAAGCTTTCTTT. This sequence encodes CSVLPQQGNTEAFF.

This clone was counted between two and nine times. V usage is TRBV15 and J usage is TRBJ2-2; TRBD2 is a possible D gene (6 bases). Trimming removed 5 bases at V and 0 bases at J, with 13 bases between. Germline V gives CDR1 LNHNV, CDR2 YYDKDF (reference sequence). The CDR3 extends over 16 amino acids. This chain's CDR3 is CATSDTLATNTGELFF. The DNA for the CDR3 is TGTGCCACCAGCGATACCCTAGCGACGAACACCGGGGAGCTGTTTTTT.

This chain links TRBV7-3 with TRBJ2-7; 11 bases map to TRBD1. The CDR3 consists of 13 residues. V lost 5 bases and J lost 4; bases outside the gene matches: 1. In germline, CDR1 is SGHTA, CDR2 FQGTGA. The CDR3 nucleotides are TGTGCCAGCAGCGGGACAGGGGGTTACGAGCAGTACTTC. It encodes CASSGTGGYEQYF.

The chain uses TRBV5-4 and TRBJ2-3, with 11 bases that match TRBD2. The germline gives CDR1 SGHNT, CDR2 YYREEE (reference sequence). This CDR3 has 16 residues. V was clipped by 0 bases and J by 0 bases; unmatched bases: 0. The CDR3 reads CASSLGLAGSTDTQYF. The CDR3 coding sequence is TGTGCCAGCAGCTTGGGACTAGCGGGGAGCACAGATACGCAGTATTTT.

This CDR3 reads CASNPGQGARNRSYEQYF. The CDR3 DNA reads as TGTGCCAGCAACCCGGGACAGGGGGCGCGAAATAGATCCTACGAGCAGTACTTC. The chain uses TRBV5-6 and TRBJ2-7, with 12 bases lining up with TRBD1. Germline CDR1 is SGHDT and CDR2 is YYEEEE. The CDR3 runs to 18 residues. J gave up 1 base and V 6 bases, and 14 bases lay outside the gene matches.

The rearrangement joins TRBV10-3 to TRBJ2-5; 9 nucleotides agree with TRBD2. Trimming took 6 bases from V and 5 from J; bases not matched to a gene: 10. The CDR3 contains 15 residues. Germline loops: CDR1 ENHRY, CDR2 SYGVKD. CDR3 protein: CAISTRLAEKETQYF. DNA for the CDR3: TGTGCCATCAGCACCCGACTAGCGGAGAAGGAGACCCAGTACTTC.

This clone appeared once. V and J are TRBV6-6 and TRBJ2-3; 8 bases line up with TRBD1. CDR1 is MNHNY and CDR2 is SVGAGI in the germline V gene (reference sequence). This CDR3 has 15 residues. The V and J ends lost 4 bases and 3 bases, in that order; junction bases with no gene match: 6. In DNA, the CDR3 is TGTGCCAGCAGTTTTAGGACAGGGTTGACAGATACGCAGTATTTT. Translation gives CASSFRTGLTDTQYF.

V and J are TRBV2 and TRBJ2-1; 8 bases agree with TRBD2. V lost 6 bases to trimming and J lost 9 bases; unmatched junction nucleotides: 10. The CDR3 extends over 14 amino acids. Germline lookup yields CDR1 SNHLY and CDR2 FYNNEI. The CDR3 loop reads CASSGGGTSPEQFF. The CDR3 nucleotides read TGTGCCAGCAGCGGAGGGGGGACTAGTCCTGAGCAGTTCTTC.

The chain recombines TRBV6-5 with TRBJ2-7; the D is unclear. Germline loops: CDR1 MNHEY, CDR2 SVGAGI. The V end lost 8 bases, the J end lost 1 base, and 15 bases lay between the germline ends. The CDR3 loop spans 14 amino acids. CDR3 DNA: TGTGCCAGCCTGGCCGCGGCCGGATCCTACGAGCAGTACTTC. Protein: CASLAAAGSYEQYF.

The chain couples TRBV2 to TRBJ2-1; TRBD2 matches 11 bases. The germline CDR1 and CDR2 sequences are SNHLY and FYNNEI. Germline trimming cut 5 bases from V and 7 bases from J; bases unmatched to any gene: 4. The length of the CDR3 is 14 residues. CDR3 nucleotides: TGTGCCAGCAGTAAGAGGACTAGCGGGAATGAGCAGTTCTTC. Residues: CASSKRTSGNEQFF.